The next 27 T cell receptor beta chains were all read from a single sample in a study of OX40 agonist ivuxolimab in advanced cancers. The assay was immunoSEQ multiplex PCR, and TCRdb's table has in-frame clones only and misses some. The table includes more than 80,000 clones, roughly 84% detected once. The material was CD4+ or CD8+ T cells sorted from blood, obtained in a trial of the OX40 agonist ivuxolimab. The receptors were gathered from an adult with an advanced solid tumor such as melanoma, head and neck, liver or kidney cancer.

The chain links TRBV9 to TRBJ2-3, with 7 bases matching TRBD1. V dropped 3 bases and J dropped 1; count of bases not matched to a gene: 8. Germline V lookup: CDR1 SGDLS, CDR2 YYNGEE. This CDR3 is built from 16 residues. CDR3 nucleotide sequence: TGTGCCAGCAGCGCCCGGGACAGCCGAGGCACAGATACGCAGTATTTT. Protein product: CASSARDSRGTDTQYF.

The rearrangement links TRBV5-6 to TRBJ1-1; tentatively, D is TRBD1 (6 bases). The CDR3 has 15 residues. Germline V gene lookup returns CDR1 SGHDT and CDR2 YYEEEE. V was trimmed by 2 bases and J by 10 bases, leaving 21 bases between them. The CDR3 coding sequence is TGTGCCAGCAGCTTAAGGCGGGCAGGCGACAGGACAGCTTTCTTT. It encodes CASSLRRAGDRTAFF.

The chain combines TRBV30 with TRBJ1-2; D possibly corresponds to TRBD1 (6 bases). The germline V gene encodes CDR1 GTSNPN and CDR2 SVGIG (reference sequence). The V end was cut by 0 bases, the J end by 8 bases, with 10 bases between. The CDR3 is made up of 12 amino acids. This CDR3 is CAWSVSGAGYTF. Written as DNA, the CDR3 is TGTGCCTGGAGTGTATCGGGGGCCGGCTACACCTTC.

Notes on this clone: Additional DNA sequences in this sample encode the identical CDR3. The chain couples TRBV30 to TRBJ2-6; D is ambiguous. With 0 bases removed from V and 0 bases from J, the gap between germline ends came to 3 bases. CDR3 size: 14 residues. The germline gives CDR1 GTSNPN, CDR2 SVGIG (reference sequence). CDR3 bases: TGTGCCTGGAGTGTGCCCTCTGGGGCCAACGTCCTGACTTTC. This translates into CAWSVPSGANVLTF.

The J gene is TRBJ1-1, the V gene TRBV19; D perhaps matches TRBD1 (5 bases). The V end was cut by 6 bases, the J end by 0 bases, with 11 bases between. CDR1 and CDR2 from the germline V gene are LNHDA and SQIVND (reference sequence). This CDR3 region has 14 residues. As DNA, the CDR3 is TGTGCCAGTAGACGGGGCCCCATGAACACTGAAGCTTTCTTT. It yields the protein CASRRGPMNTEAFF.

This chain uses TRBV5-5 with TRBJ2-7; 10 bases fit TRBD2. Germline V gene data show CDR1 as SGHKS and CDR2 as YYEKEE (reference sequence). With V trimmed by 4 bases and J by 2 bases, 3 bases remained unmatched. The CDR3 length is 14 residues. The DNA of the CDR3 is TGTGCCAGCAGCGGGACTAGCGTAACCTACGAGCAGTACTTC. It encodes CASSGTSVTYEQYF.

The chain recombines TRBV5-4 with TRBJ2-2, with D perhaps assigned TRBD1 or TRBD2 (5 bases each). V was shortened by 1 base and J by 6 bases, with 10 bases between the two germline ends. Germline CDR1 and CDR2: SGHNT and YYREEE (reference sequence). The CDR3 is 14 amino acids. DNA for the CDR3: TGTGCCAGCAGCTTGAATTGGGGGTCCGGGGAGCTGTTTTTT. It translates to CASSLNWGSGELFF. The full variable domain, its missing parts supplied by reference TRBV5-4 and TRBJ2-2, is ETGVTQSPTHLIKTRGQQVTLRCSSQSGHNTVSWYQQALGQGPQFIFQYYREEENGRGNFPPRFSGLQFPNYSSELNVNALELDDSALYLCASSLNWGSGELFFGEGSRLTVL.

CDR3 sequence (DNA): TGTGCCAGCAGCTTGGATACGGGGGTTGGCTACACCTTC. Its protein product is CASSLDTGVGYTF. This sequence joins TRBV5-8 and TRBJ1-2; TRBD1 might be the D (5 bases). Germline loops: CDR1 SGHTS, CDR2 YDEGEE. V was cut by 0 bases and J by 7 bases, with 10 bases left in between. This CDR3 spans 13 amino acids.

This chain joins TRBV2 and TRBJ2-5; tentative D call: TRBD1 (6 bases). The CDR3 is made up of 14 amino acids. Germline V CDR1 and CDR2: SNHLY, FYNNEI. The V and J ends lost 6 bases and 5 bases respectively, with 16 bases between them. CDR3 residues: CASSGTRGDETQYF. For the CDR3, the DNA is TGTGCCAGCAGCGGTACCAGGGGAGACGAGACCCAGTACTTC.

The chain uses TRBV2 and TRBJ2-1; no firm D call. CDR3 length equals 12 residues. Germline V gene sequence: CDR1 SNHLY, CDR2 FYNNEI. V lost 5 bases and J lost 7, with 9 bases in between. The DNA of the CDR3 is TGTGCCAGCAGTCTTACTGGGAATGAGCAGTTCTTC. It encodes CASSLTGNEQFF.

This CDR3 is CASGRSSIYEQYF. The CDR3 DNA sequence: TGTGCCAGCGGGAGATCTAGCATCTACGAGCAGTACTTC. The genes are TRBV6-1 and TRBJ2-5, with TRBD2 as a possible D gene (5 bases). The J call could be wrong; TRBJ2-7 is a better fit for the DNA end. The CDR3 loop spans 13 amino acids. In germline, CDR1 is MNHNS, CDR2 SASEGT.

The chain has TRBV19 and TRBJ1-1; D remains unclear. This CDR3 spans 12 amino acids. With 4 bases removed from V and 4 bases from J, the gap between germline ends came to 7 bases. Germline V gives CDR1 LNHDA, CDR2 SQIVND (reference sequence). CDR3 coding DNA: TGTGCCAGTAGTAAGGGAATCACTGAAGCTTTCTTT. Translating gives CASSKGITEAFF.

The chain recombines TRBV30 with TRBJ2-7, with D possibly matching TRBD1 (6 bases). CDR1 is GTSNPN and CDR2 is SVGIG in the germline V gene (reference sequence). The CDR3 has 14 residues. V lost 2 bases to trimming and J lost 7 bases, with 18 bases between them. The CDR3 loop is CAWSWTVHSGEQYF. CDR3 in DNA: TGTGCCTGGAGTTGGACAGTACACTCGGGGGAGCAGTACTTC.

The V and J genes are TRBV6-1 and TRBJ1-2; perhaps TRBD1 as D (5 bases). The V end lost 0 bases, the J end lost 8 bases, and 16 bases lay between the germline ends. Per the germline V gene, CDR1 is MNHNS and CDR2 is SASEGT. The CDR3 is made up of 15 amino acids. Written as DNA, the CDR3 is TGTGCCAGCAGTGAAGCGGGGGAGGGGAGAAGGGGCTACACCTTC. The encoded protein is CASSEAGEGRRGYTF.

The rearrangement joins TRBV6-5 to TRBJ1-3; no clear D. With 6 bases removed from V and 0 bases from J, the gap between germline ends came to 12 bases. The germline CDR1 and CDR2 sequences are MNHEY and SVGAGI. This CDR3 is 15 amino acids long. The CDR3 loop reads CASRIDSSSGNTIYF. CDR3 sequence (DNA): TGTGCCAGCAGAATAGACTCGAGCTCTGGAAACACCATATATTTT.

The rearrangement uses TRBV29-1 and TRBJ2-1, with 10 nucleotides matching TRBD1. With 5 bases clipped from V and 5 bases from J, the junction kept 3 bases outside the gene matches. The CDR3 is 13 residues long. The germline V gene has CDR1 SQVTM and CDR2 ANQGSEA. The CDR3 protein is CSVRDRGNNEQFF. The CDR3 region has the DNA TGCAGCGTTAGGGACAGGGGTAACAATGAGCAGTTCTTC.

The J gene is TRBJ2-5, the V gene TRBV5-1; 14 nucleotides line up with TRBD2. The trim removed 0 bases at V and 6 bases at J, leaving 7 bases unmatched. This CDR3 has 17 residues. Germline V gene sequence: CDR1 SGHRS, CDR2 YFSETQ. The CDR3 spells CASSLDPGLAGGQTQYF. The CDR3 nucleotides read TGCGCCAGCAGCTTGGACCCAGGACTAGCGGGGGGACAGACCCAGTACTTC.

This chain links TRBV27 with TRBJ2-3; D may match TRBD1 or TRBD2 (5 bases each). Trimming removed 5 bases at V and 2 bases at J, with 14 bases between. The CDR3 totals 15 residues. The V gene's germline CDR1 is MNHEY and CDR2 SMNVEV (reference sequence). The CDR3 sequence: CASSVYEGYTDTQYF. In nucleotides, the CDR3 is TGTGCCAGCAGTGTTTACGAGGGGTACACAGATACGCAGTATTTT.

This clone was seen a single time. V is TRBV2 and J is TRBJ2-3, with unresolved D. This CDR3 is built from 16 residues. The germline CDR1 and CDR2 sequences are SNHLY and FYNNEI. Deletions cut 1 base from V and 0 bases from J, with 11 bases between. Here the CDR3 DNA reads TGTGCCAGCAGTGAAGGAGGCCAAGGAAGCACAGATACGCAGTATTTT. It specifies CASSEGGQGSTDTQYF.

The chain combines TRBV5-1 with TRBJ1-1; D gene unclear. There are 16 residues in the CDR3. Germline V gene data show CDR1 as SGHRS and CDR2 as YFSETQ. V gave up 0 bases and J gave up 1 base, with 13 bases separating them. The CDR3 spells CASSLEAANPNTEAFF. The CDR3 DNA sequence: TGCGCCAGCAGCTTGGAGGCAGCCAACCCGAACACTGAAGCTTTCTTT.

The chain couples TRBV11-2 to TRBJ1-4; a possible D gene is TRBD1 (5 bases). The CDR3 is made up of 15 amino acids. The V and J ends lost 4 bases and 3 bases respectively, with 12 bases between them. Germline CDR1 SGHAT, CDR2 FQNNGV. The CDR3 region has the DNA TGTGCCAGCAGCTCCTGGGACGGACCTAATGAAAAACTGTTTTTT. This encodes CASSSWDGPNEKLFF. The whole variable domain, remainder taken from reference TRBV11-2 and TRBJ1-4, is EAGVAQSPRYKIIEKRQSVAFWCNPISGHATLYWYQQILGQGPKLLIQFQNNGVVDDSQLPKDRFSAERLKGVDSTLKIQPAKLEDSAVYLCASSSWDGPNEKLFFGSGTQLSVL.

The chain uses TRBV5-8 and TRBJ2-5; 7 bases match TRBD1. The germline CDR1 and CDR2 sequences are SGHTS and YDEGEE. J lost 5 bases, V lost 4 bases, and 8 bases had no gene match. CDR3 length: 14 amino acids. The CDR3 sequence is CASSRRQGAETQYF. DNA for the CDR3: TGTGCCAGCAGCCGCCGACAGGGAGCCGAGACCCAGTACTTC.

This clone appeared a few times. This chain connects TRBV27 to TRBJ2-2; 8 bases match TRBD1. J lost 6 bases, V lost 5 bases, and 8 bases had no gene match. Looked up from germline, CDR1 is MNHEY and CDR2 is SMNVEV (reference sequence). The CDR3 spans 15 residues. DNA for the CDR3: TGTGCCAGCAGTCCAACCGGACAGGGTCCCGGGGAGCTGTTTTTT. This codes for CASSPTGQGPGELFF.

The rearrangement uses TRBV19 and TRBJ1-5; D unclear. Germline CDR1 LNHDA, CDR2 SQIVND (reference sequence). Trimming shortened V by 3 bases and J by 6 bases, and 12 bases separated the two germline ends. The length of the CDR3 is 14 residues. CDR3 nucleotide sequence: TGTGCCAGTAGTATTTCTAGGGCCGGTCAGCCCCAGCATTTT. Its protein is CASSISRAGQPQHF.

The chain is built from TRBV5-6 and TRBJ2-3, with TRBD2 identical over 7 bases. J lost 8 bases, V lost 4 bases, and 7 bases had no gene match. The V gene's germline CDR1 is SGHDT and CDR2 YYEEEE. The length of the CDR3 is 13 residues. In nucleotides, the CDR3 is TGTGCCAGCAGCCCGACTAGCTGGGGTACGCAGTATTTT. Its translation is CASSPTSWGTQYF.

This chain connects TRBV2 to TRBJ1-4; D not resolved. Trimming took off 6 bases at V and 6 bases at J, with 14 bases between the two ends. This CDR3 spans 14 amino acids. Germline lookup yields CDR1 SNHLY and CDR2 FYNNEI. The CDR3 region is CASRFGTSDEKLFF. The DNA for the CDR3 is TGTGCCAGCAGATTCGGAACCTCGGATGAAAAACTGTTTTTT.

This chain uses TRBV14 with TRBJ2-7; D is perhaps TRBD1 or TRBD2 (5 bases each). Germline V gives CDR1 SGHDN, CDR2 FVKESK. The germline V and J ends were trimmed by 4 bases and 1 base, with 20 bases remaining between them. This CDR3 is built from 17 residues. The CDR3 reads CASSLTGGVRGSYEQYF. In nucleotides, the CDR3 is TGTGCCAGCAGCCTAACCGGTGGGGTGAGGGGATCCTACGAGCAGTACTTC.